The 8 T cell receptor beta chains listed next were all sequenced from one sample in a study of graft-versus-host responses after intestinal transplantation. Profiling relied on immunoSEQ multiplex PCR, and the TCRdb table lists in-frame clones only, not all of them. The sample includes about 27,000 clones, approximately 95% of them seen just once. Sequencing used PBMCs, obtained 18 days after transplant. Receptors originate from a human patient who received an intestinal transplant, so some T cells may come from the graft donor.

The CDR3 reads CASSITNNEQFF. CDR3 DNA sequence: TGTGCCAGTAGTATCACGAACAATGAGCAGTTCTTC. V usage is TRBV19 and J usage is TRBJ2-1; D gene uncertain. The V gene's germline CDR1 is LNHDA and CDR2 SQIVND (reference sequence). The CDR3 contains 12 residues. V was shortened by 3 bases and J by 5 bases, with 5 bases between the two germline ends.

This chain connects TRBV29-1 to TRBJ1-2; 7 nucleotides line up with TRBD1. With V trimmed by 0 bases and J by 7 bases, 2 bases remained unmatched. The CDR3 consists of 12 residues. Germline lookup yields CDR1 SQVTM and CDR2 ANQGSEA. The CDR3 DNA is TGCAGCGTTGAAGATCAGGGGGGTGGCTACACCTTC. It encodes CSVEDQGGGYTF.

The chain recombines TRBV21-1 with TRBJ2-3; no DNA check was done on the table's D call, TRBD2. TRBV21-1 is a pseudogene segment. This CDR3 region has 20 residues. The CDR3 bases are TGTGCCAGCAGAACACCCAACGGGACTAGCGGGGGGGAAGGTGGAGATACGCAGTATTTT. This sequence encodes CASRTPNGTSGGEGGDTQYF.

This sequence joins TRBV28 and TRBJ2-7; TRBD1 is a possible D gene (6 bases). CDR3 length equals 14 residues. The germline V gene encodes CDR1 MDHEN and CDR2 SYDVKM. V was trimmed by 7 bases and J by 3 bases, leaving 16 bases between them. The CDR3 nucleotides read TGTGCCAGCACAAACCTCATGGACAGCTACGAGCAGTACTTC. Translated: CASTNLMDSYEQYF.

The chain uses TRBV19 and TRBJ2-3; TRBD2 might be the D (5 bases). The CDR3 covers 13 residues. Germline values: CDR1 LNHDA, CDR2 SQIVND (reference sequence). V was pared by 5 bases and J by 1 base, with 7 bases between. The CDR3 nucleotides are TGTGCCAGTAGTGGGCGGGGCACAGATACGCAGTATTTT. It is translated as CASSGRGTDTQYF.

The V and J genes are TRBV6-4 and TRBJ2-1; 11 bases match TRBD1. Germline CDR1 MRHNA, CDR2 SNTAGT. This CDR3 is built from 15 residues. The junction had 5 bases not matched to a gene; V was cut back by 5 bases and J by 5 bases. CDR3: CASSTDRGPNNEQFF. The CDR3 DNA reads TGTGCCAGCAGTACGGACAGGGGGCCAAACAATGAGCAGTTCTTC.

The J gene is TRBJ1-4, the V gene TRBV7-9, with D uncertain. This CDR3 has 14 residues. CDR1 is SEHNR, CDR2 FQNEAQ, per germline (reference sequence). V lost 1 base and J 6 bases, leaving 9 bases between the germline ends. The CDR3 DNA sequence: TGTGCCAGCAGCTTAGGAACCTCGGATGAAAAACTGTTTTTT. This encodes CASSLGTSDEKLFF.

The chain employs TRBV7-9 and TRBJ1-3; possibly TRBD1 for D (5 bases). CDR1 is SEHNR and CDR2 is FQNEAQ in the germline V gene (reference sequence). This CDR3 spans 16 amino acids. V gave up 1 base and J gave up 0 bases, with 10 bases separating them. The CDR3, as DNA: TGTGCCAGCAGCTTAGTGCAGGGTAGCTCTGGAAACACCATATATTTT. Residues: CASSLVQGSSGNTIYF.